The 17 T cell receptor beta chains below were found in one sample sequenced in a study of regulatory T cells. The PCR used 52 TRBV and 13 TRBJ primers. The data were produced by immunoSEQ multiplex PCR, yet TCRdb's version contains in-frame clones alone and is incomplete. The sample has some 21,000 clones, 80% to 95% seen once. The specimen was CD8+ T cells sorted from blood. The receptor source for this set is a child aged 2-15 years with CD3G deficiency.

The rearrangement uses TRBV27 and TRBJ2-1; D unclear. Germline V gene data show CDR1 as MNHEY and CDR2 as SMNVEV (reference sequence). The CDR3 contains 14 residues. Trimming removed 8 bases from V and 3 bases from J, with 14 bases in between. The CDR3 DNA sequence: TGTGCCAGCCGACCAGAAGGGAACTACAATGAGCAGTTCTTC. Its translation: CASRPEGNYNEQFF.

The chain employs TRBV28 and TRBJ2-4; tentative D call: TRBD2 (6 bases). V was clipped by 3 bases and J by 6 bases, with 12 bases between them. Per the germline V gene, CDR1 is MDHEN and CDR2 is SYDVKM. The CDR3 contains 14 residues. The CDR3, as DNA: TGTGCCAGCAGTTTGCGGGATGGGATAAACATTCAGTACTTC. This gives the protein CASSLRDGINIQYF.

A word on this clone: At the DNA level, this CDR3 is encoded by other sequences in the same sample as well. The CDR3 is CASSFTGLNTEAFF. The CDR3 DNA reads as TGTGCCAGCAGTTTTACGGGGCTGAACACTGAAGCTTTCTTT. V usage is TRBV28 and J usage is TRBJ1-1; possible D gene TRBD1, 5 bases. Germline CDR1 MDHEN, CDR2 SYDVKM. Between the trimmed V and J ends, which lost 3 bases and 0 bases, there was a span of 8 bases. There are 14 residues in the CDR3.

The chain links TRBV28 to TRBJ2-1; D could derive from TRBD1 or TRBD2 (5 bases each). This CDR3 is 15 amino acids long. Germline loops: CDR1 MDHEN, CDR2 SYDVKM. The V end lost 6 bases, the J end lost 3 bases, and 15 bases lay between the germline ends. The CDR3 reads CASSETGPHYNEQFF. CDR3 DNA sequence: TGTGCCAGCAGCGAGACGGGACCCCACTACAATGAGCAGTTCTTC.

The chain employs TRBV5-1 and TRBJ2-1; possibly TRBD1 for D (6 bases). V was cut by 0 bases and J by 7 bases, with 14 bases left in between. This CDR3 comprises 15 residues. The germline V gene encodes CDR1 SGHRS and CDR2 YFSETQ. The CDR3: CASSLGGPPRNEQFF. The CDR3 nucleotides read TGCGCCAGCAGCTTGGGGGGGCCACCCCGGAATGAGCAGTTCTTC.

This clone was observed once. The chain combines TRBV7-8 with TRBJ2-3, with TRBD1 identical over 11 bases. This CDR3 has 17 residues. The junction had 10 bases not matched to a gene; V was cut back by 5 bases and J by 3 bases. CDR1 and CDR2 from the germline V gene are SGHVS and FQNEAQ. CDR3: CASSLHRDRGRTDTQYF. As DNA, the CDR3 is TGTGCCAGCAGCCTTCACCGGGACAGGGGGAGGACAGATACGCAGTATTTT.

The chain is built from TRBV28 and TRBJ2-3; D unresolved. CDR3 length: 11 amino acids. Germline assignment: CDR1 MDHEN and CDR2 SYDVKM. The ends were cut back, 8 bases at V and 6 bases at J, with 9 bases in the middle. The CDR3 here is CASSKTDTQYF. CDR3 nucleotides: TGTGCCAGCTCGAAAACTGATACGCAGTATTTT. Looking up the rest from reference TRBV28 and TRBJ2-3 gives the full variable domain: DVKVTQSSRYLVKRTGEKVFLECVQDMDHENMFWYRQDPGLGLRLIYFSYDVKMKEKGDIPEGYSVSREKKERFSLILESASTNQTSMYLCASSKTDTQYFGPGTRLTVL.

CDR3 sequence (DNA): TGTGCCAGTAGTCTCGAAGCGGGAGGCACAGATACGCAGTATTTT. It yields the protein CASSLEAGGTDTQYF. The genes are TRBV19 and TRBJ2-3, with 8 bases identical to TRBD2. The germline V gene encodes CDR1 LNHDA and CDR2 SQIVND (reference sequence). The ends lost 5 bases at V and 1 base at J; junction bases unmatched: 5. This CDR3 region has 15 residues. Full variable domain (outside the CDR3, taken from reference TRBV19 and TRBJ2-3): DGGITQSPKYLFRKEGQNVTLSCEQNLNHDAMYWYRQDPGQGLRLIYYSQIVNDFQKGDIAEGYSVSREKKESFPLTVTSAQKNPTAFYLCASSLEAGGTDTQYFGPGTRLTVL.

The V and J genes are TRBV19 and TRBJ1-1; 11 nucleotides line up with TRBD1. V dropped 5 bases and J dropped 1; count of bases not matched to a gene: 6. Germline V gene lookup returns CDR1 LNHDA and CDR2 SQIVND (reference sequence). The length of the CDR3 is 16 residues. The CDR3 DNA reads TGTGCCAGTAGTCCACGGACAGGGGGCGAGAACACTGAAGCTTTCTTT. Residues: CASSPRTGGENTEAFF.

CDR3 nucleotide sequence: TGTGCCAGTAGTCTAGCGGGAGAAGGGACCGGGGAGCTGTTTTTT. Its protein product is CASSLAGEGTGELFF. V usage is TRBV19 and J usage is TRBJ2-2; 10 positions match TRBD2. This CDR3 comprises 15 residues. J lost 5 bases, V lost 5 bases, and 5 bases had no gene match. Germline V gene lookup returns CDR1 LNHDA and CDR2 SQIVND (reference sequence).

This chain's CDR3 is CASSVGLSHSPLHF. The CDR3 DNA follows: TGTGCCAGCAGCGTAGGTCTCAGTCATTCACCCCTCCACTTT. V is TRBV9 and J is TRBJ1-6; no firm D call. Germline V lookup: CDR1 SGDLS, CDR2 YYNGEE. This CDR3 region has 14 residues. V gave up 0 bases and J gave up 8 bases, with 9 bases separating them. Using reference TRBV9 and TRBJ1-6 for the parts outside the CDR3, the full variable domain is DSGVTQTPKHLITATGQRVTLRCSPRSGDLSVYWYQQSLDQGLQFLIQYYNGEERAKGNILERFSAQQFPDLHSELNLSSLELGDSALYFCASSVGLSHSPLHFGNGTRLTVT.

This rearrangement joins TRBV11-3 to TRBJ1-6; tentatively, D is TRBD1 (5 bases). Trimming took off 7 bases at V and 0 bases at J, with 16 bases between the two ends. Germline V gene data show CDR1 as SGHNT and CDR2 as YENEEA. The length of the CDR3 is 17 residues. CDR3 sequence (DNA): TGTGCCAGCACCGATCGGGACTTTAGCTCCTATAATTCACCCCTCCACTTT. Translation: CASTDRDFSSYNSPLHF.

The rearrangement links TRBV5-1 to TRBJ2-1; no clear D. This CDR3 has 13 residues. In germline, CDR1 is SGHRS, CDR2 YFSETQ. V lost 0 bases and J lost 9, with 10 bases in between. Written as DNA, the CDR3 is TGCGCCAGCAGCTTGGGGTCGGGTGGTGAGCAGTTCTTC. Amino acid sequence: CASSLGSGGEQFF.

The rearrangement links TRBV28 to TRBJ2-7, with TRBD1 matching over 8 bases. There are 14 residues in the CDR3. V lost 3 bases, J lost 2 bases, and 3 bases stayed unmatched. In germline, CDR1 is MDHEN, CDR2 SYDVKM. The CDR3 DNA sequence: TGTGCCAGCAGTTTTTCGGGACAGGCCTACGAGCAGTACTTC. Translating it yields CASSFSGQAYEQYF.

The CDR3 sequence is CASSLVGGSTDTQYF. For the CDR3, the DNA is TGTGCCAGCAGCTTAGTGGGGGGGAGCACAGATACGCAGTATTTT. This chain uses TRBV11-2 with TRBJ2-3; TRBD2 matches at 7 bases. V lost 1 base and J lost 0; bases outside the gene matches: 1. The CDR3 length is 15 residues. Germline CDR1 SGHAT, CDR2 FQNNGV.

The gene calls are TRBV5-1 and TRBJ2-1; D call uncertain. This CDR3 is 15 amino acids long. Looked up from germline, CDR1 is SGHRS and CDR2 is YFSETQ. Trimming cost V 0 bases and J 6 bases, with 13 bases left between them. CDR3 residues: CASSLGLGVGNEQFF. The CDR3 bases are TGCGCCAGCAGCTTGGGGCTAGGCGTGGGCAATGAGCAGTTCTTC.

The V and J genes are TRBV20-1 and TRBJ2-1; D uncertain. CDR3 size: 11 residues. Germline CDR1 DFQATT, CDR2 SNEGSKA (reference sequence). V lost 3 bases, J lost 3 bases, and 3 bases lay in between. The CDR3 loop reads CSASHYNEQFF. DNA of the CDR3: TGCAGTGCTAGCCACTACAATGAGCAGTTCTTC.